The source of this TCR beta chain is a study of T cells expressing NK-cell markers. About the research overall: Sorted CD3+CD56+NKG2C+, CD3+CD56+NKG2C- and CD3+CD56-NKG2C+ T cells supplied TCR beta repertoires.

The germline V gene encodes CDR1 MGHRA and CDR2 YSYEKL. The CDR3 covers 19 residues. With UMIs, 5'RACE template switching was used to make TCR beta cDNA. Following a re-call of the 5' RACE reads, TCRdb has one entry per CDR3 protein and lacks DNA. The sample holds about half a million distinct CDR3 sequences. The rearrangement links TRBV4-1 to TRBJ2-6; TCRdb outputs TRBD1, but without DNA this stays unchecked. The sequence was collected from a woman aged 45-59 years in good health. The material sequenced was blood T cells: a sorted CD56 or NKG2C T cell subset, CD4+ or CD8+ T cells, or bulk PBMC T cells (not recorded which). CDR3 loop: CASSPRGQGPSSGANVLTF.